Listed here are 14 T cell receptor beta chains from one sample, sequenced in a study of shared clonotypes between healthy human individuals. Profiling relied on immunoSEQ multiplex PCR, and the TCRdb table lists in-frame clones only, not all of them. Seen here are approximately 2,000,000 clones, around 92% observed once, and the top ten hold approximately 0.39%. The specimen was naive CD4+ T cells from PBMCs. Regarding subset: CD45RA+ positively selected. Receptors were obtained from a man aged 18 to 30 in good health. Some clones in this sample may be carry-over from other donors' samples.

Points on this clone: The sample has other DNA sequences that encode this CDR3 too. CDR3 nucleotide sequence: TGTGCCAGCAGCAGCAGGGGCGAGCAGTACTTC. Protein: CASSSRGEQYF. The genes are TRBV7-2 and TRBJ2-7; D is possibly TRBD1 (6 bases). The length of the CDR3 is 11 residues. With 5 bases removed from V and 6 bases from J, the gap between germline ends came to 8 bases. The germline CDR1 and CDR2 sequences are SGHTA and FQGNSA.

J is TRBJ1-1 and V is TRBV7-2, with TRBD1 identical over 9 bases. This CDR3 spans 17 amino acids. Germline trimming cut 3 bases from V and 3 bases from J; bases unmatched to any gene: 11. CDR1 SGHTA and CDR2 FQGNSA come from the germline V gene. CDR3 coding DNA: TGTGCCAGCAGCTTTTGGGACAGGGCTTTTAAGGACACTGAAGCTTTCTTT. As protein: CASSFWDRAFKDTEAFF.

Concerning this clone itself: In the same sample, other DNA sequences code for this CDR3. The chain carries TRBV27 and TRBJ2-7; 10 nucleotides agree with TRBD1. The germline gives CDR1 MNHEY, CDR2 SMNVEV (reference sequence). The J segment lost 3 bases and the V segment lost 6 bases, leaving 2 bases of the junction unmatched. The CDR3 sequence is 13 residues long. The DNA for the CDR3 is TGTGCCAGCAGCCGGGACAGGGGCTACGAGCAGTACTTC. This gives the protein CASSRDRGYEQYF.

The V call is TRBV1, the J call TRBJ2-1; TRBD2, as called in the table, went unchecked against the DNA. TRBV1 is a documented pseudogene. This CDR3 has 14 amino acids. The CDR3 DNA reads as TGCACCAGCAGCTGTATCAAGCGCTACAATGAGCAGTTCTTC. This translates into CTSSCIKRYNEQFF.

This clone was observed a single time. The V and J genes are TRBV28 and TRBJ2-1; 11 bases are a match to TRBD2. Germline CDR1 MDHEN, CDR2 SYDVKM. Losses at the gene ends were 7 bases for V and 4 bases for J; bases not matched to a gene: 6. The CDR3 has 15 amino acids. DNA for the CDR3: TGTGCCAGCATGCCTAGCGGGAGGTATTACAATGAGCAGTTCTTC. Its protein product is CASMPSGRYYNEQFF.

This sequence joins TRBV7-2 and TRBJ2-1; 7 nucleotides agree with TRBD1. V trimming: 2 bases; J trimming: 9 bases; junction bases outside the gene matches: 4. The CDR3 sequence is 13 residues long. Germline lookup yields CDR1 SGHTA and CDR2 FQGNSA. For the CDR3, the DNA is TGTGCCAGCAGCTTATACCCAGGGGGTGAGCAGTTCTTC. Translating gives CASSLYPGGEQFF. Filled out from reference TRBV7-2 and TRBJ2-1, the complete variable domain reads GAGVSQSPSNKVTEKGKDVELRCDPISGHTALYWYRQSLGQGLEFLIYFQGNSAPDKSGLPSDRFSAERTGGSVSTLTIQRTQQEDSAVYLCASSLYPGGEQFFGPGTRLTVL.

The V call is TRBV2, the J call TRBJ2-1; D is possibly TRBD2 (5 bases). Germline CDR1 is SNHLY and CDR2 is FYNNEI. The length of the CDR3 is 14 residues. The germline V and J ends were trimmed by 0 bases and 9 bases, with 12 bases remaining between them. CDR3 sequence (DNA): TGTGCCAGCAGTGAAGCGCTCAGCGGCGGTGAGCAGTTCTTC. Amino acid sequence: CASSEALSGGEQFF.

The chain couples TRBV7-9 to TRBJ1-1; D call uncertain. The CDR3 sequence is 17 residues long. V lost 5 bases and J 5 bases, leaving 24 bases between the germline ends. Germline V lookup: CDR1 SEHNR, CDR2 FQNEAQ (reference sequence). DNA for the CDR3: TGTGCCAGCAGCCCATCCGGGTCACGCATCGGAGGAACTGAAGCTTTCTTT. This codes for CASSPSGSRIGGTEAFF.

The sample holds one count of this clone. CDR3 residues: CASSDRGRGDTGELFF. The CDR3 DNA sequence: TGTGCCAGCAGTGATCGGGGGAGAGGGGACACCGGGGAGCTGTTTTTT. The J gene is TRBJ2-2, the V gene TRBV2, with D tentatively TRBD2 (6 bases). Germline CDR1 SNHLY, CDR2 FYNNEI. The CDR3 runs 16 residues. Trimming took off 3 bases at V and 3 bases at J, with 14 bases between the two ends.

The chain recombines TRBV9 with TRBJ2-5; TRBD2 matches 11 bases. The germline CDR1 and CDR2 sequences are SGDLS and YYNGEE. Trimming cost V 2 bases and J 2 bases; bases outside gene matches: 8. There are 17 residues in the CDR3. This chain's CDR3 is CASSVGTSGGSQETQYF. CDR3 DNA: TGTGCCAGCAGCGTTGGGACTAGCGGAGGGTCACAAGAGACCCAGTACTTC.

The CDR3 sequence is CASSLGGSTGGELFF. The DNA of the CDR3 is TGTGCCAGCAGCTTGGGCGGCAGTACGGGCGGGGAGCTGTTTTTT. The rearrangement links TRBV5-4 to TRBJ2-2; D call uncertain. The CDR3 length is 15 residues. Germline V gene sequence: CDR1 SGHNT, CDR2 YYREEE (reference sequence). V lost 0 bases and J lost 7, with 13 bases in between.

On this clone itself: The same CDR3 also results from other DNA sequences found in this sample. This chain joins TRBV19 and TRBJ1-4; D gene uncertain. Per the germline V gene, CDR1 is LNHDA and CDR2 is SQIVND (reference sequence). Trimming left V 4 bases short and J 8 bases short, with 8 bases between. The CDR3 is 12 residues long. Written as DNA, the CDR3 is TGTGCCAGTAGTACCCGAAACGAAAAACTGTTTTTT. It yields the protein CASSTRNEKLFF.

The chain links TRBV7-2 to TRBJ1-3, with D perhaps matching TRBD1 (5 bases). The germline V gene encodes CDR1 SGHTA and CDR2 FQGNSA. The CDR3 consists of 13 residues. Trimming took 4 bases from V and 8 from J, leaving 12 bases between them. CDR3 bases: TGTGCCAGCAGCTCAGGGTGGAGGGACACCATATATTTT. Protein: CASSSGWRDTIYF.

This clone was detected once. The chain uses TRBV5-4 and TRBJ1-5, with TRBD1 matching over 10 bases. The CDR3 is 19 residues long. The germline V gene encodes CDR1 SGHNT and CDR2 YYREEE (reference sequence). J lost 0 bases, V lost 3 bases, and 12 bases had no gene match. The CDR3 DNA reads TGTGCCAGCAGCTCCCTCGGGACAGGGGTATGTTATAGCAATCAGCCCCAGCATTTT. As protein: CASSSLGTGVCYSNQPQHF.